A selection of T cell receptor beta chains follows, all from one sample in a study of shared clonotypes between healthy human individuals. Sequencing used immunoSEQ multiplex PCR; TCRdb keeps in-frame clones, though not all of them. The data hold fewer than 1 million clones, with just over 95% observed a single time. The specimen sequenced was naive CD8+ T cells sorted from blood. Source of these receptors: a man younger than 45 in good health. The CDR3 runs from the conserved cysteine through the conserved F or W. The D gene is left open where the match is weak. Clone sizes are given selectively: once, few, many, or a class where the clone is expanded.

clone_size,v_call,j_call,d_call,cdr3_nt,cdr3_aa
-,TRBV9,TRBJ2-7,-,TGTGCCAGCAGCCCCCCGGGCAGATATTACGAGCAGTACTTC,CASSPPGRYYEQYF
-,TRBV5-6,TRBJ1-2,TRBD1,TGTGCCAGCAGCCCGGAAGGACAGGGTGTCATCTATGGCTACACCTTC,CASSPEGQGVIYGYTF
-,TRBV20-1,TRBJ1-1,-,TGCAGTGGGAAAGTAGGGGAAGCTTTCTTT,CSGKVGEAFF
once,TRBV5-5,TRBJ1-2,-,TGTGCCAGCAGCCCCGTTAGGGGTTATGGCTACACCTTC,CASSPVRGYGYTF
once,TRBV6-5,TRBJ1-2,-,TGTGCCAGCAGTTCTCGGGCGGATGGCTACACCTTC,CASSSRADGYTF
-,TRBV11-2,TRBJ2-1,TRBD1,TGTGCCAGCAGCTTACGGGACAGCTACAATGAGCAGTTCTTC,CASSLRDSYNEQFF
-,TRBV7-2,TRBJ2-1,-,TGTGCCAGCAGCTTTGGAGGGATCAATGAGCAGTTCTTC,CASSFGGINEQFF
-,TRBV2,TRBJ1-2,-,TGTGCCAGCAAATTCGGAGGTGGCTACACCTTC,CASKFGGGYTF
once,TRBV27,TRBJ2-2,-,TGTGCCAGCAGCATTCTGGACTCCCCTTCGGCCGGGGAGCTGTTTTTT,CASSILDSPSAGELFF
-,TRBV7-9,TRBJ2-6,TRBD1,TGTGCCAGCAGCCACTCGGGACAGAGAATTTCTGGGGCCAACGTCCTGACTTTC,CASSHSGQRISGANVLTF
few,TRBV7-9,TRBJ2-2,TRBD1,TGTGCCAGCAGCAACCGGGACAGGGGGCGTAACGGGGAGCTGTTTTTT,CASSNRDRGRNGELFF
-,TRBV13,TRBJ2-7,-,TGTGCCAGCAGCTTATACCGAGGAACCTACGAGCAGTACTTC,CASSLYRGTYEQYF
-,TRBV7-2,TRBJ2-7,TRBD1,TGTGCCAGCAGACGAAATCGGGACAGGGCTCACTACGAGCAGTACTTC,CASRRNRDRAHYEQYF
-,TRBV20-1,TRBJ1-2,-,TGCAGTGCTATCCCCCGGGCGCTCTTC,CSAIPRALF
-,TRBV7-9,TRBJ1-1,-,TGTGCCAGCAGCCTAGGACAGTATGAAGCTTTCTTT,CASSLGQYEAFF
-,TRBV4-1,TRBJ2-3,TRBD2,TGCGCCAGCAGCCCACGACTAGCGGGAGCCACAGATACGCAGTATTTT,CASSPRLAGATDTQYF
-,TRBV7-9,TRBJ2-7,-,TGTGCCAGCACCCTTATTGTGGGCTACGAGCAGTACTTC,CASTLIVGYEQYF
-,TRBV5-1,TRBJ2-2,TRBD2,TGCGCCAGCAGCCTGGGACTAGCGGGAGACACCGGGGAGCTGTTTTTT,CASSLGLAGDTGELFF
-,TRBV5-8,TRBJ2-3,TRBD2,TGTGCCAGCAGCCAGACTAGCGGGGGCCCAGGTACGCAGTATTTT,CASSQTSGGPGTQYF
-,TRBV11-2,TRBJ2-7,-,TGTGCCAGCAGCCCGCCCTCCTACGAGCAGTACTTC,CASSPPSYEQYF